The next 28 T cell receptor beta chains were all read from a single sample in a study of T cell responses to AZD1222 COVID-19 vaccine (dated by TCRdb to about 2021). Sample time point, as interpreted from the label and publication: baseline before first vaccination. The receptor library was made with the immunoSEQ multiplex PCR assay. TCRdb holds this immuneACCESS table with in-frame rearrangements only. Some clones are missing; in checked studies, unresolved V genes explain under half, and the rest has no known cause. The sample has over 95,000 clones on record, 80% to 90% of them singletons. 9% to 15% of the sample is held by the ten biggest clonotypes. The sample consisted of peripheral blood, taken on day 0 of AZD1222 vaccination. The source of these receptors is an adult in good health.

On this clone: Possible read error: a much larger clone is one base away. CDR3 in amino acids: CASSGGREETQYF. Here the CDR3 DNA reads TGTGCCAGCAGCGGGGGCAGGGAAGAGACCCAGTACTTC. The chain links TRBV9 to TRBJ2-5; D possibly corresponds to TRBD1 (5 bases). In germline, CDR1 is SGDLS, CDR2 YYNGEE. Trimming took off 3 bases at V and 3 bases at J, with 9 bases between the two ends. The CDR3 has 13 amino acids.

V and J are TRBV19 and TRBJ2-3; 8 bases line up with TRBD2. This CDR3 spans 16 amino acids. Germline CDR1 LNHDA, CDR2 SQIVND (reference sequence). Trimming cost V 3 bases and J 9 bases; bases outside gene matches: 14. This chain's CDR3 is CASSIGGGRPVETQYF. The CDR3 DNA sequence: TGTGCCAGTAGTATTGGAGGCGGGAGGCCGGTGGAGACGCAGTATTTT.

For the CDR3, the DNA is TGTGCCAGCTCACCACAGGGAGTTGTTAATTCACCCCTCCACTTT. Its translation: CASSPQGVVNSPLHF. V is TRBV18 and J is TRBJ1-6, with unresolved D. Trimming removed 1 base at V and 6 bases at J, with 10 bases between. Germline V gene lookup returns CDR1 KGHSH and CDR2 LQKENI. The CDR3 spans 15 residues.

This clone was detected only once. This chain connects TRBV10-3 to TRBJ1-1; 7 bases agree with TRBD1. Germline V gene lookup returns CDR1 ENHRY and CDR2 SYGVKD. Trimming cost V 3 bases and J 0 bases; bases outside gene matches: 4. The CDR3 length is 15 residues. The chain's CDR3 is CAISEVTGMNTEAFF. The CDR3 DNA reads as TGTGCCATCAGTGAAGTGACAGGGATGAACACTGAAGCTTTCTTT.

This sequence joins TRBV5-1 and TRBJ2-3, with 11 nucleotides matching TRBD1. The CDR3 covers 15 residues. Looked up from germline, CDR1 is SGHRS and CDR2 is YFSETQ. V was pared by 5 bases and J by 5 bases, with 7 bases of the junction left unmatched. The chain's CDR3 is CASSFGQGAIDTQYF. The CDR3 DNA follows: TGCGCCAGCAGTTTCGGACAGGGGGCTATAGATACGCAGTATTTT.

The chain links TRBV28 to TRBJ1-3; a possible D gene is TRBD1 (5 bases). The V gene's germline CDR1 is MDHEN and CDR2 SYDVKM. The length of the CDR3 is 16 residues. Between the trimmed V and J ends, which lost 6 bases and 1 base, there was a span of 16 bases. CDR3 sequence reads: CASSFPLTGSGNTIYF. CDR3 bases: TGTGCCAGCAGCTTCCCCCTCACAGGATCTGGAAACACCATATATTTT.

The chain employs TRBV18 and TRBJ1-2; D remains ambiguous. Germline CDR1 is KGHSH and CDR2 is LQKENI. V was trimmed by 2 bases and J by 5 bases, leaving 6 bases between them. The CDR3 is made up of 12 amino acids. The CDR3, as DNA: TGTGCCAGCTCACCAACGGAGTATGGCTACACCTTC. This gives the protein CASSPTEYGYTF.

The rearrangement uses TRBV5-1 and TRBJ1-2, with no clear D. V lost 1 base to trimming and J lost 4 bases, with 11 bases between them. Germline CDR1 reads SGHRS; CDR2 reads YFSETQ. There are 14 residues in the CDR3. The CDR3 loop is CASSLTVTSYGYTF. The CDR3 DNA reads TGCGCCAGCAGCTTGACGGTAACGTCCTATGGCTACACCTTC.

The chain recombines TRBV29-1 with TRBJ1-1; possibly TRBD1 for D (6 bases). The ends were cut back, 5 bases at V and 8 bases at J, with 9 bases in the middle. CDR1 is SQVTM, CDR2 ANQGSEA, per germline. The CDR3 spans 10 residues. CDR3 sequence (DNA): TGCAGCGTTAGGACAGTAGAAGCTTTCTTT. Its protein is CSVRTVEAFF. The entire variable domain, with the rest obtained from reference TRBV29-1 and TRBJ1-1, is as follows: SAVISQKPSRDICQRGTSLTIQCQVDSQVTMMFWYRQQPGQSLTLIATANQGSEATYESGFVIDKFPISRPNLTFSTLTVSNMSPEDSSIYLCSVRTVEAFFGQGTRLTVV.

The J gene is TRBJ2-7, the V gene TRBV5-1; D is perhaps TRBD1 or TRBD2 (5 bases each). Germline V lookup: CDR1 SGHRS, CDR2 YFSETQ. V lost 5 bases and J lost 3, with 18 bases in between. This CDR3 contains 15 residues. CDR3 in DNA: TGCGCCAGCAGAGTGTTAGGGGATGGGAGCTACGAGCAGTACTTC. This encodes CASRVLGDGSYEQYF.

This chain joins TRBV6-2 or TRBV6-3 and TRBJ1-2; D gene ambiguous. V shed 2 bases and J shed 8 bases, with 12 bases lying between them. Germline loops: CDR1 MNHEY, CDR2 SVGEGT. The CDR3 extends over 13 amino acids. Here the CDR3 reads CASSYRETEGYTF. Here the CDR3 DNA reads TGTGCCAGCAGTTACAGGGAAACGGAAGGCTACACCTTC.

This chain links TRBV18 with TRBJ2-7; D ambiguous. V lost 3 bases and J 8 bases, leaving 11 bases between the germline ends. This CDR3 is 12 amino acids long. Per germline, CDR1 KGHSH and CDR2 LQKENI. The CDR3 loop reads CASSPEEAQQYF. The CDR3 DNA sequence: TGTGCCAGCTCACCCGAAGAAGCACAGCAGTACTTC.

This chain connects TRBV6-2 or TRBV6-3 to TRBJ2-5, with D possibly called TRBD1 or TRBD2 (5 bases each). V was trimmed by 0 bases and J by 7 bases, leaving 15 bases between them. CDR3 size: 15 residues. The germline V gene has CDR1 MNHEY and CDR2 SVGEGT. CDR3 residues: CASSYSRGGTWTQYF. For the CDR3, the DNA is TGTGCCAGCAGTTACTCGAGGGGCGGAACATGGACCCAGTACTTC.

The chain couples TRBV18 to TRBJ2-1, with D possibly TRBD2 on 6 matching bases. Germline V lookup: CDR1 KGHSH, CDR2 LQKENI. The CDR3 contains 16 residues. Trimming left V 3 bases short and J 8 bases short, with 20 bases between. The CDR3 DNA reads as TGTGCCAGCTCACCCGGTACCCCGGGGGTGAGGGATGAGCAGTTCTTC. Translated: CASSPGTPGVRDEQFF.

The J gene is TRBJ2-7, the V gene TRBV23-1; D gene uncertain. TRBV23-1 counts as an open reading frame of uncertain function. This CDR3 spans 15 amino acids. The V end was cut by 6 bases, the J end by 2 bases, with 17 bases between. The CDR3 sequence is CASRAYNFTTYEQYF. DNA for the CDR3: TGCGCCAGCAGAGCTTATAACTTCACAACCTACGAGCAGTACTTC.

This CDR3 reads CATQGSFSNQPQHF. The CDR3 coding sequence is TGTGCCACCCAAGGGAGTTTTAGCAATCAGCCCCAGCATTTT. The chain has TRBV28 and TRBJ1-5; D unresolved. V was shortened by 10 bases and J by 0 bases, with 13 bases between the two germline ends. CDR3 length equals 14 residues. CDR1 and CDR2 (germline): MDHEN, SYDVKM.

This clone was seen a single time. The chain combines TRBV6-1 with TRBJ2-3; 7 bases are shared with TRBD2. CDR3 length: 13 residues. Unmatched junction bases numbered 4, after V lost 2 bases and J lost 8 bases. Germline CDR1 reads MNHNS; CDR2 reads SASEGT. The CDR3 loop reads CASSESSGGTQYF. The CDR3 region has the DNA TGTGCCAGCAGTGAATCCTCGGGGGGTACGCAGTATTTT.

The J gene is TRBJ2-7, the V gene TRBV5-6; perhaps TRBD2 as D (6 bases). This CDR3 is built from 16 residues. Germline assignment: CDR1 SGHDT and CDR2 YYEEEE. The ends were cut back, 4 bases at V and 7 bases at J, with 24 bases in the middle. CDR3: CASSGRSTGLSGEQYF. The CDR3 DNA reads TGTGCCAGCAGCGGTCGGTCTACGGGACTCTCGGGGGAGCAGTACTTC.

The chain couples TRBV7-2 to TRBJ1-3; weak D call: TRBD1 (5 bases). The germline gives CDR1 SGHTA, CDR2 FQGNSA. This CDR3 contains 15 residues. The V gene lost 5 bases and the J gene lost 4 bases, with 15 bases spanning the gap. DNA of the CDR3: TGTGCCAGCAGCCGTTCCTGGGGCCCAGGAAACACCATATATTTT. As protein: CASSRSWGPGNTIYF.

This rearrangement joins TRBV7-9 to TRBJ2-3; 8 bases line up with TRBD2. Germline CDR1 SEHNR, CDR2 FQNEAQ (reference sequence). There are 17 residues in the CDR3. V shed 2 bases and J 3 bases; nucleotides not matched to a gene: 10. The CDR3 sequence is CASSLIQGLDITDTQYF. The CDR3 coding sequence is TGTGCCAGCAGCTTAATTCAGGGACTAGACATAACAGATACGCAGTATTTT.

In this sample, this clone turned up once. The gene calls are TRBV6-5 and TRBJ2-7, with TRBD1 matching 10 bases. This CDR3 contains 12 residues. Germline V CDR1 and CDR2: MNHEY, SVGAGI. The trim removed 10 bases at V and 3 bases at J, leaving 3 bases unmatched. CDR3 sequence reads: CAIRTGGYEQYF. CDR3 nucleotide sequence: TGTGCCATACGGACAGGGGGCTACGAGCAGTACTTC.

This chain uses TRBV5-1 with TRBJ2-7; D is uncertain. CDR3 length: 12 residues. Between the trimmed V and J ends, which lost 1 base and 6 bases, there was a span of 8 bases. The germline V gene encodes CDR1 SGHRS and CDR2 YFSETQ. CDR3 sequence: CASSLKGPEQYF. For the CDR3, the DNA is TGCGCCAGCAGCTTGAAAGGGCCCGAGCAGTACTTC.

The V call is TRBV5-1, the J call TRBJ2-2; 15 bases fit TRBD2. CDR3 length equals 19 residues. Germline V gives CDR1 SGHRS, CDR2 YFSETQ. Losses at the gene ends were 4 bases for V and 4 bases for J; bases not matched to a gene: 11. CDR3 residues: CASSAALGLAGGITGELFF. The CDR3, as DNA: TGCGCCAGCAGCGCGGCCCTGGGACTAGCGGGAGGAATCACCGGGGAGCTGTTTTTT.

V gene TRBV5-6 combines with J gene TRBJ2-5; 9 bases align to TRBD1. V lost 0 bases, J lost 5 bases, and 8 bases stayed unmatched. This CDR3 has 16 amino acids. Germline CDR1 SGHDT, CDR2 YYEEEE. CDR3 in amino acids: CASSLAFGQGWETQYF. DNA of the CDR3: TGTGCCAGCAGCTTGGCCTTCGGACAGGGGTGGGAGACCCAGTACTTC.

The V call is TRBV5-4, the J call TRBJ1-4; D might be TRBD1 (5 bases). V shed 7 bases and J shed 8 bases, with 15 bases lying between them. This CDR3 has 13 residues. CDR1 and CDR2 from the germline V gene are SGHNT and YYREEE (reference sequence). As DNA, the CDR3 is TGTGCCAGCGGGAGGGGAGGATACGAAAAACTGTTTTTT. Its translation: CASGRGGYEKLFF.

The chain combines TRBV6-2 or TRBV6-3 with TRBJ2-7, with no clear D. Germline V gene lookup returns CDR1 MNHEY and CDR2 SVGEGT. The CDR3 covers 13 residues. The V and J ends lost 5 bases and 6 bases respectively, with 14 bases between them. In nucleotides, the CDR3 is TGTGCCAGCAGTACCCCGGCTATACCCGAGCAGTACTTC. Translation: CASSTPAIPEQYF.

This chain joins TRBV6-4 and TRBJ2-3; the D gene could be TRBD1 or TRBD2 (5 bases each). Germline CDR1 MRHNA, CDR2 SNTAGT. The length of the CDR3 is 17 residues. V lost 0 bases and J lost 3, with 16 bases in between. CDR3 loop: CASSDSGSGQGTDTQYF. For the CDR3, the DNA is TGTGCCAGCAGTGACTCGGGGAGCGGCCAGGGAACAGATACGCAGTATTTT.

V and J are TRBV7-9 and TRBJ1-5; 7 bases agree with TRBD1. The CDR3 spans 16 residues. J lost 2 bases, V lost 5 bases, and 9 bases had no gene match. The germline V gene encodes CDR1 SEHNR and CDR2 FQNEAQ (reference sequence). The CDR3: CASSPGDRDGNQPQHF. The CDR3 region has the DNA TGTGCCAGCAGCCCCGGAGACAGGGACGGCAATCAGCCCCAGCATTTT.